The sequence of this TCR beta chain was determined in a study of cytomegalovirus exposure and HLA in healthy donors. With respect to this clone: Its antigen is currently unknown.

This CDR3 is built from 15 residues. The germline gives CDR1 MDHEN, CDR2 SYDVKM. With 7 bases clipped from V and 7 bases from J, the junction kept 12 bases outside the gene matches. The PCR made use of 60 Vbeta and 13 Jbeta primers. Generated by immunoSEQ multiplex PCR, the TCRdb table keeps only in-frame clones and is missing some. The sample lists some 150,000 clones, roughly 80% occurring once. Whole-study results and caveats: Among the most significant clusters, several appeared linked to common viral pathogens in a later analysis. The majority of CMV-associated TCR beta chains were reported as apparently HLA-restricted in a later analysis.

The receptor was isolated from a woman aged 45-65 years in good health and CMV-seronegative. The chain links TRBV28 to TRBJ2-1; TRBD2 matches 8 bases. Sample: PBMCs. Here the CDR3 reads CASIKSGSFGNEQFF. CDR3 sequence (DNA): TGTGCCAGCATCAAAAGCGGGAGCTTTGGGAATGAGCAGTTCTTC.